The present TCR beta chain was sequenced within a study of blood T cell repertoires in COVID-19. For the study at large: Researchers got acute and convalescent COVID-19 samples from the United States, Italy and Spain.

Produced via immunoSEQ multiplex PCR; TCRdb's table is partial and in-frame only. The data hold more than 400,000 clones, with approximately 85% observed a single time. This CDR3 is 16 amino acids long. The V gene's germline CDR1 is SGDLS and CDR2 YYNGEE. Trimming left V 4 bases short and J 0 bases short, with 16 bases between. The chain carries TRBV9 and TRBJ1-1; D might be TRBD1 (5 bases). The sequence was collected from a human donor in a cohort sampled during active COVID-19. The sequenced sample was peripheral blood. The CDR3 here is CASSLTALHMNTEAFF. In DNA form, the CDR3 reads TGTGCCAGCAGCCTGACAGCCCTTCACATGAACACTGAAGCTTTCTTT.